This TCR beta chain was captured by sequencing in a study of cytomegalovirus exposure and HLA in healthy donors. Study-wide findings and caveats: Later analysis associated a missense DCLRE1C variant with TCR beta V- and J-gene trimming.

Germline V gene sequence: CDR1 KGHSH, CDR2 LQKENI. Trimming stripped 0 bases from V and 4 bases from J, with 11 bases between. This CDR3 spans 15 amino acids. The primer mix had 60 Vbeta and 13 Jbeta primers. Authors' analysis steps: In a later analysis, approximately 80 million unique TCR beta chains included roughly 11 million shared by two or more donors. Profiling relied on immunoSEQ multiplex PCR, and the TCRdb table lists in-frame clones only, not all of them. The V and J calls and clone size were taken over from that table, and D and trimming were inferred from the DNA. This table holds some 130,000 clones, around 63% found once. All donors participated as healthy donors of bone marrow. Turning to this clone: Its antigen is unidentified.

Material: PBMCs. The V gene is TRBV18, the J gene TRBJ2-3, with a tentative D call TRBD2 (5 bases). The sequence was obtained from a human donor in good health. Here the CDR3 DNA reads TGTGCCAGCTCACCACCGCTGGGAGACGCAGATACGCAGTATTTT. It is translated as CASSPPLGDADTQYF.